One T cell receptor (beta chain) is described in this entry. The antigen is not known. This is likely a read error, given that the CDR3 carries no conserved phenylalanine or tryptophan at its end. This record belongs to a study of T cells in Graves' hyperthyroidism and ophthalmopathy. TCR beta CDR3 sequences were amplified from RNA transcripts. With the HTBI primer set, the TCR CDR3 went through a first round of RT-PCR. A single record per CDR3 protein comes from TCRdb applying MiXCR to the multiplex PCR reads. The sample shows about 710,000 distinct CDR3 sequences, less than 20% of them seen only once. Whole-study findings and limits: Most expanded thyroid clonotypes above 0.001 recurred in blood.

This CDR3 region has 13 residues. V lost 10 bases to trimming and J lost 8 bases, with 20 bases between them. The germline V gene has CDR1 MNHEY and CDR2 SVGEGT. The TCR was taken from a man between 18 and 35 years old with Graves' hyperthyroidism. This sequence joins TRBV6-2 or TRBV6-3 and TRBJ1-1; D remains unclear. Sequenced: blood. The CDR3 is CATSSGRGREAFL. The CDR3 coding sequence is TGTGCCACCTCGTCCGGTAGAGGCAGGGAAGCTTTCCTT.